Below, 26 T cell receptor beta chains from the same sample are listed, as sequenced in a study of human versus mouse CDR3 diversity and MHC coevolution. Only in-frame clones appear in the TCRdb table, and some are missing; sequencing was by immunoSEQ multiplex PCR. Of fewer than 100,000 clones in the sample, just over 90% were seen once. Material: naive CD4+ T cells from blood. Subset defined: CD45RO-negative CD62L-positive naive CD4 T cells. The receptors derive from a person aged 30-69 years in good health.

The rearrangement joins TRBV15 to TRBJ2-7; D possibly corresponds to TRBD2 (6 bases). This CDR3 spans 15 amino acids. Trimming shortened V by 1 base and J by 0 bases, and 10 bases separated the two germline ends. Germline loops: CDR1 LNHNV, CDR2 YYDKDF (reference sequence). The CDR3 here is CATSRGGGASYEQYF. The CDR3 nucleotides are TGTGCCACCAGCAGAGGGGGAGGAGCCTCCTACGAGCAGTACTTC.

The chain employs TRBV5-4 and TRBJ2-1; 8 nucleotides align to TRBD1. There are 15 residues in the CDR3. Trimming took 4 bases from V and 3 from J; bases not matched to a gene: 6. Germline assignment: CDR1 SGHNT and CDR2 YYREEE (reference sequence). CDR3 nucleotide sequence: TGTGCCAGCAGCGCATCGGGACAGGTCTACAATGAGCAGTTCTTC. Residues: CASSASGQVYNEQFF.

This chain links TRBV12-5 with TRBJ2-7; 7 bases are a match to TRBD1. CDR3 length: 15 amino acids. V lost 4 bases to trimming and J lost 2 bases; unmatched junction nucleotides: 8. Germline V gene data show CDR1 as LGHNT and CDR2 as FRNRAP. CDR3 in DNA: TGTGCTAGTGGTTGGGACAGACGACTTACCTACGAGCAGTACTTC. It codes for CASGWDRRLTYEQYF. The variable domain in full, completed from reference TRBV12-5 and TRBJ2-7, reads DARVTQTPRHKVTEMGQEVTMRCQPILGHNTVFWYRQTMMQGLELLAYFRNRAPLDDSGMPKDRFSAEMPDATLATLKIQPSEPRDSAVYFCASGWDRRLTYEQYFGPGTRLTVT.

The CDR3 protein is CASKPRREDYGYTF. CDR3 DNA: TGTGCCAGCAAGCCCCGGAGAGAGGACTATGGCTACACCTTC. The genes are TRBV27 and TRBJ1-2; D not certain. Trimming took 7 bases from V and 3 from J, leaving 15 bases between them. From germline, CDR1 is MNHEY and CDR2 SMNVEV (reference sequence). The CDR3 runs 14 residues.

The rearrangement uses TRBV6-5 and TRBJ1-2; TRBD1 matches 10 bases. V lost 6 bases to trimming and J lost 2 bases; unmatched junction nucleotides: 3. CDR3 length: 14 residues. The germline V gene encodes CDR1 MNHEY and CDR2 SVGAGI. The DNA for the CDR3 is TGTGCCAGCAGAACGGGACAGGGGAACTATGGCTACACCTTC. Protein product: CASRTGQGNYGYTF.

This clone was observed once. This rearrangement joins TRBV19 to TRBJ2-7, with TRBD1 identical over 11 bases. Germline CDR1 is LNHDA and CDR2 is SQIVND (reference sequence). This CDR3 contains 13 residues. J lost 6 bases, V lost 9 bases, and 7 bases had no gene match. CDR3 protein: CASTGTGGVEQYF. The CDR3 region has the DNA TGTGCCAGCACCGGGACAGGGGGTGTCGAGCAGTACTTC.

This clone was seen only once. The V call is TRBV5-1, the J call TRBJ2-1, with TRBD2 identical over 8 bases. V lost 5 bases, J lost 0 bases, and 10 bases stayed unmatched. Germline V gives CDR1 SGHRS, CDR2 YFSETQ. CDR3 length: 17 amino acids. DNA of the CDR3: TGCGCCAGCAGAGTACTAGCGGACATAAGCTCCTACAATGAGCAGTTCTTC. Its translation: CASRVLADISSYNEQFF.

The chain combines TRBV7-2 with TRBJ1-1; unclear D gene. The CDR3 is made up of 16 amino acids. V lost 0 bases and J lost 1, with 12 bases in between. CDR1 SGHTA and CDR2 FQGNSA come from the germline V gene. CDR3 sequence reads: CASSLASGVGNTEAFF. The CDR3 DNA is TGTGCCAGCAGCTTAGCTTCCGGGGTTGGGAACACTGAAGCTTTCTTT.

This rearrangement joins TRBV28 to TRBJ1-5; D uncertain. This CDR3 region has 14 residues. Trimming shortened V by 5 bases and J by 0 bases, and 8 bases separated the two germline ends. The germline CDR1 and CDR2 sequences are MDHEN and SYDVKM. The CDR3 region has the DNA TGTGCCAGCAGTCGCGCATATAGCAATCAGCCCCAGCATTTT. This sequence encodes CASSRAYSNQPQHF.

V usage is TRBV6-5 and J usage is TRBJ1-5; no definite D call. In germline, CDR1 is MNHEY, CDR2 SVGAGI. This CDR3 is built from 12 residues. With 6 bases removed from V and 5 bases from J, the gap between germline ends came to 8 bases. The CDR3 spells CASRSQDQPQHF. DNA of the CDR3: TGTGCCAGCAGGAGTCAAGATCAGCCCCAGCATTTT.

Details on this clone: At one boundary the junction diverges from the germline segment, which might be a read error. This chain uses TRBV7-2 with TRBJ1-1; 8 bases are shared with TRBD1. CDR1 and CDR2 from the germline V gene are SGHTA and FQGNSA. The CDR3 length is 15 residues. The CDR3 is CASSPDRAQNIEAFF. The CDR3 DNA follows: TGTGCCAGCAGCCCGGACAGGGCACAGAACATTGAAGCTTTCTTT.

The chain couples TRBV27 to TRBJ1-4, with TRBD1 identical over 7 bases. The V segment lost 5 bases and the J segment 7 bases; nucleotides outside the gene matches: 7. Germline CDR1 and CDR2: MNHEY and SMNVEV (reference sequence). The CDR3 contains 14 residues. CDR3 DNA sequence: TGTGCCAGCAGTCGCGGGACAGCAGCTGAAAAACTGTTTTTT. This sequence encodes CASSRGTAAEKLFF. Full variable domain (remainder filled in from reference TRBV27 and TRBJ1-4): EAQVTQNPRYLITVTGKKLTVTCSQNMNHEYMSWYRQDPGLGLRQIYYSMNVEVTDKGDVPEGYKVSRKEKRNFPLILESPSPNQTSLYFCASSRGTAAEKLFFGSGTQLSVL.

This clone has a single count. The rearrangement joins TRBV5-1 to TRBJ1-1, with a possible D match to TRBD1 (5 bases). CDR1 and CDR2 (germline): SGHRS, YFSETQ. Trimming pared 0 bases from V and 4 bases from J, leaving 13 bases between. The CDR3 spans 15 residues. As DNA, the CDR3 is TGCGCCAGCAGCTTGGCCCAGGGCGGGGGCACTGAAGCTTTCTTT. Protein sequence: CASSLAQGGGTEAFF.

The chain uses TRBV28 and TRBJ1-5; D perhaps matches TRBD1 (5 bases). This CDR3 has 14 amino acids. Trimming took 6 bases from V and 6 from J, leaving 15 bases between them. Looked up from germline, CDR1 is MDHEN and CDR2 is SYDVKM. CDR3 sequence reads: CASSLSGPRQPQHF. The CDR3 region has the DNA TGTGCCAGCAGCCTTTCAGGGCCCCGTCAGCCCCAGCATTTT.

This rearrangement joins TRBV9 to TRBJ1-6; weak D call: TRBD1 (5 bases). CDR1 and CDR2 from the germline V gene are SGDLS and YYNGEE. The V and J ends lost 4 bases and 10 bases respectively, with 12 bases between them. CDR3 length: 13 residues. The CDR3 reads CASSPQGDSPLHF. In DNA form, the CDR3 reads TGTGCCAGCAGCCCTCAGGGTGACTCACCCCTCCACTTT. The full variable domain, its missing parts supplied by reference TRBV9 and TRBJ1-6, is DSGVTQTPKHLITATGQRVTLRCSPRSGDLSVYWYQQSLDQGLQFLIQYYNGEERAKGNILERFSAQQFPDLHSELNLSSLELGDSALYFCASSPQGDSPLHFGNGTRLTVT.

The CDR3: CASSLRGPETQYF. The CDR3 region has the DNA TGTGCCAGCAGCTTACGTGGGCCAGAGACCCAGTACTTC. This chain joins TRBV11-2 and TRBJ2-5, with D unresolved. In germline, CDR1 is SGHAT, CDR2 FQNNGV. This CDR3 has 13 amino acids. The V gene lost 2 bases and the J gene lost 4 bases, with 8 bases spanning the gap.

This chain links TRBV7-2 with TRBJ2-7; no definite D call. The CDR3 spans 12 residues. Trimming pared 2 bases from V and 4 bases from J, leaving 6 bases between. Germline V lookup: CDR1 SGHTA, CDR2 FQGNSA. The CDR3 here is CASSLFNYEQYF. DNA of the CDR3: TGTGCCAGCAGCTTATTCAATTACGAGCAGTACTTC.

The V call is TRBV5-1, the J call TRBJ1-2; D possibly corresponds to TRBD1 (5 bases). This CDR3 is 15 amino acids long. The V and J ends lost 3 bases and 2 bases respectively, with 14 bases between them. Germline CDR1 reads SGHRS; CDR2 reads YFSETQ. This chain's CDR3 is CASSSQTVRNYGYTF. The CDR3 DNA follows: TGCGCCAGCAGCTCTCAGACAGTTCGCAACTATGGCTACACCTTC.

The rearrangement links TRBV5-5 to TRBJ2-1; 9 bases align to TRBD1. Germline lookup yields CDR1 SGHKS and CDR2 YYEKEE (reference sequence). V gave up 5 bases and J gave up 0 bases; unmatched junction bases: 3. The CDR3 loop spans 15 amino acids. CDR3 nucleotide sequence: TGTGCCAGCAGTACGACAGGGGGCTCCTACAATGAGCAGTTCTTC. Its translation: CASSTTGGSYNEQFF.

The chain couples TRBV18 to TRBJ1-1, with 9 bases aligning to TRBD1. Looked up from germline, CDR1 is KGHSH and CDR2 is LQKENI. V was clipped by 3 bases and J by 1 base; unmatched bases: 6. The CDR3 is 16 residues long. As DNA, the CDR3 is TGTGCCAGCTCACCTCGTGGGACAGGGACGAACACTGAAGCTTTCTTT. The encoded protein is CASSPRGTGTNTEAFF.

This clone was seen more than once but under ten times. The chain is built from TRBV18 and TRBJ1-3; D uncertain. Trimming took off 1 base at V and 1 base at J, with 11 bases between the two ends. The CDR3 has 16 residues. Germline CDR1 reads KGHSH; CDR2 reads LQKENI. This CDR3 is CASSPLREASGNTIYF. CDR3 sequence (DNA): TGTGCCAGCTCACCACTGAGGGAAGCATCTGGAAACACCATATATTTT. Based on the CDR3 plus reference TRBV18 and TRBJ1-3, the full variable domain is NAGVMQNPRHLVRRRGQEARLRCSPMKGHSHVYWYRQLPEEGLKFMVYLQKENIIDESGMPKERFSAEFPKEGPSILRIQQVVRGDSAAYFCASSPLREASGNTIYFGEGSWLTVV.

The chain uses TRBV18 and TRBJ2-7; TRBD2 is a possible D gene (5 bases). The CDR3 has 12 amino acids. V was pared by 2 bases and J by 6 bases, with 8 bases between. CDR1 and CDR2 from the germline V gene are KGHSH and LQKENI. The CDR3 here is CASSPSGGEQYF. The CDR3 region has the DNA TGTGCCAGCTCACCATCAGGAGGCGAGCAGTACTTC.

The table lists this clone with a count of one. The rearrangement links TRBV7-3 to TRBJ1-1; D possibly corresponds to TRBD1 (5 bases). Germline values: CDR1 SGHTA, CDR2 FQGTGA. CDR3 length: 13 amino acids. The ends were cut back, 5 bases at V and 2 bases at J, with 9 bases in the middle. The CDR3 loop is CASSRQPNTEAFF. Here the CDR3 DNA reads TGTGCCAGCAGCCGACAGCCCAACACTGAAGCTTTCTTT.

J is TRBJ2-5 and V is TRBV5-1, with 9 bases fitting TRBD1. The DNA matches TRBJ2-7 better at its end, which makes the J call doubtful. Germline CDR1 SGHRS, CDR2 YFSETQ. There are 14 residues in the CDR3. In DNA, the CDR3 is TGCGCCACCGCCACCGGGACAGGGACCCACGAGCAGTACTTC. It specifies CATATGTGTHEQYF.

The chain links TRBV19 to TRBJ2-1; D possibly corresponds to TRBD2 (5 bases). The germline V gene has CDR1 LNHDA and CDR2 SQIVND (reference sequence). CDR3 length: 15 residues. CDR3 nucleotide sequence: TGTGCAGTGAGTGGATTGAGCGGCTCCTACAATGAGCAGTTCTTC. Translated: CAVSGLSGSYNEQFF. Variable domain in full (rest from reference TRBV19 and TRBJ2-1): DGGITQSPKYLFRKEGQNVTLSCEQNLNHDAMYWYRQDPGQGLRLIYYSQIVNDFQKGDIAEGYSVSREKKESFPLTVTSAQKNPTAFYLCAVSGLSGSYNEQFFGPGTRLTVL.

This chain links TRBV7-2 with TRBJ1-3, with 7 bases identical to TRBD1. Unmatched junction bases numbered 4, after V lost 5 bases and J lost 0 bases. The germline V gene encodes CDR1 SGHTA and CDR2 FQGNSA. This CDR3 contains 15 residues. CDR3 sequence reads: CASSRTGSSGNTIYF. CDR3 bases: TGTGCCAGCAGCCGGACAGGTTCCTCTGGAAACACCATATATTTT.